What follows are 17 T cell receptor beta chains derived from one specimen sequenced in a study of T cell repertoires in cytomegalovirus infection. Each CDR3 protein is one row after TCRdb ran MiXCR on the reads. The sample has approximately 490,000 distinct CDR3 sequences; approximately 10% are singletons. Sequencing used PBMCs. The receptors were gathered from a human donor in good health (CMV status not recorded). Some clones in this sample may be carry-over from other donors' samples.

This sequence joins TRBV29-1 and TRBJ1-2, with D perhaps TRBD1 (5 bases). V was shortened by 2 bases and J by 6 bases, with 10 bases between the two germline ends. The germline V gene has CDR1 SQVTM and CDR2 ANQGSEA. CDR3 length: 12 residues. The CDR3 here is CSVESRAHGYTF. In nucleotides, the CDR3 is TGCAGCGTTGAAAGCAGGGCCCATGGCTACACCTTC.

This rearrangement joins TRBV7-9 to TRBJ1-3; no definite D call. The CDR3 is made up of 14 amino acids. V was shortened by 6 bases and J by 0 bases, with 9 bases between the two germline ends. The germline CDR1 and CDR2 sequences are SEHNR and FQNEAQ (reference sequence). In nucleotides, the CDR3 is TGTGCCAGCAGTGACATCTACTCTGGAAACACCATATATTTT. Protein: CASSDIYSGNTIYF.

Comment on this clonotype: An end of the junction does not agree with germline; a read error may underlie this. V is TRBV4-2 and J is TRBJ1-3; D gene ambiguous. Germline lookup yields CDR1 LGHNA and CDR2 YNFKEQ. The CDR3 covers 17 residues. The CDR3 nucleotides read TGTGCCAGCAACCAAGTGGCCAGCCTGAGCTCTGGAAACACCATATATTTT. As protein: CASNQVASLSSGNTIYF.

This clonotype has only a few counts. The CDR3 bases are TGTGCCAGCAGCGTTTCCCCTCAGGAAACCGATGAAGCTTTCTTT. It specifies CASSVSPQETDEAFF. This chain uses TRBV7-9 with TRBJ1-1; D ambiguous. The length of the CDR3 is 15 residues. V lost 5 bases, J lost 7 bases, and 20 bases lay in between. The germline CDR1 and CDR2 sequences are SEHNR and FQNEAQ (reference sequence).

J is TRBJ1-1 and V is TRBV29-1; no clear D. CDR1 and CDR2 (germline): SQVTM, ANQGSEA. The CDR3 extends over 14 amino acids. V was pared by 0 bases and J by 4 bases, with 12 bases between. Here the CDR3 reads CSVEDQIRFTEAFF. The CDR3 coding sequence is TGCAGCGTTGAAGATCAGATCAGGTTCACTGAAGCTTTCTTT.

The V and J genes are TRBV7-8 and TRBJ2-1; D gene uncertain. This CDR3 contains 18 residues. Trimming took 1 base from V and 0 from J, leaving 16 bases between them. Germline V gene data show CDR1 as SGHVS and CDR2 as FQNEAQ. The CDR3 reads CASSLVGNPVGSYNEQFF. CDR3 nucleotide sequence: TGTGCCAGCAGCTTAGTGGGAAACCCGGTGGGCTCCTACAATGAGCAGTTCTTC. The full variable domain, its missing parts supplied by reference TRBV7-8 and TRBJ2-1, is GAGVSQSPRYKVAKRGQDVALRCDPISGHVSLFWYQQALGQGPEFLTYFQNEAQLDKSGLPSDRFFAERPEGSVSTLKIQRTQQEDSAVYLCASSLVGNPVGSYNEQFFGPGTRLTVL.

The CDR3 DNA is TGTGCCAGCAGTTACTCTGGCGGGAGGGCCGCGGATACGCAGTATTTT. This codes for CASSYSGGRAADTQYF. The chain carries TRBV6-5 and TRBJ2-3; 9 bases align to TRBD2. Germline CDR1 MNHEY, CDR2 SVGAGI. CDR3 length equals 16 residues. V trimming: 0 bases; J trimming: 6 bases; junction bases outside the gene matches: 7.

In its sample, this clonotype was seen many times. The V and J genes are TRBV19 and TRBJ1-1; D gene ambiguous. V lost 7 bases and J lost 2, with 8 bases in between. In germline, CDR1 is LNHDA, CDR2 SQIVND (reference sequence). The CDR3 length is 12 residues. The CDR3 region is CASNRPNTEAFF. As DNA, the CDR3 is TGTGCCAGTAACCGGCCTAACACTGAAGCTTTCTTT.

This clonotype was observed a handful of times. CDR3 residues: CASSQGDSRRASWETQYF. CDR3 nucleotide sequence: TGTGCCAGCAGCCAAGGGGATTCCCGTAGGGCTTCGTGGGAGACCCAGTACTTC. The rearrangement joins TRBV14 to TRBJ2-5; D is undetermined. CDR3 length equals 18 residues. Trimming took 1 base from V and 5 from J, leaving 23 bases between them. Germline-derived CDR1 and CDR2 are SGHDN and FVKESK.

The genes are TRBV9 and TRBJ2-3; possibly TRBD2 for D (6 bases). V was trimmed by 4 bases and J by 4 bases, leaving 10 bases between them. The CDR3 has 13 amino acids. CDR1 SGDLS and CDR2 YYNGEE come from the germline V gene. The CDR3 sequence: CASSCGTPDTQYF. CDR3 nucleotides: TGTGCCAGCAGCTGCGGGACGCCAGATACGCAGTATTTT. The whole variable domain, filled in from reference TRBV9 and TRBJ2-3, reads DSGVTQTPKHLITATGQRVTLRCSPRSGDLSVYWYQQSLDQGLQFLIQYYNGEERAKGNILERFSAQQFPDLHSELNLSSLELGDSALYFCASSCGTPDTQYFGPGTRLTVL.

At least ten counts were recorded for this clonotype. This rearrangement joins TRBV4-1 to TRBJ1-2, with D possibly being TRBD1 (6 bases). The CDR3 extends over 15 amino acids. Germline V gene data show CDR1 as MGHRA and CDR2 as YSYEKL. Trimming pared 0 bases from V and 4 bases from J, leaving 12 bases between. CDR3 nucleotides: TGCGCCAGCAGCCAAGATAGGGACAAGCTCTATGGCTACACCTTC. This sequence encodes CASSQDRDKLYGYTF.

In nucleotides, the CDR3 is TGCAGCGTTGAGGAGGGGACCCCAAAATCCTACAATGAGCAGTTCTTC. Translation gives CSVEEGTPKSYNEQFF. The chain employs TRBV29-1 and TRBJ2-1; D perhaps matches TRBD2 (6 bases). The germline V and J ends were trimmed by 3 bases and 1 base, with 16 bases remaining between them. The germline V gene encodes CDR1 SQVTM and CDR2 ANQGSEA. The CDR3 extends over 16 amino acids.

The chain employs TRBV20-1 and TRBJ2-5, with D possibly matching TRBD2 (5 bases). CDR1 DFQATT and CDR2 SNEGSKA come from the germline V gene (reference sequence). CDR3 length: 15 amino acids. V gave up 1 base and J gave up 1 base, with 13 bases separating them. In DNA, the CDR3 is TGCAGTGCTAGAGCCGAACTAGGCCCCCAAGAGACCCAGTACTTC. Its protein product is CSARAELGPQETQYF.

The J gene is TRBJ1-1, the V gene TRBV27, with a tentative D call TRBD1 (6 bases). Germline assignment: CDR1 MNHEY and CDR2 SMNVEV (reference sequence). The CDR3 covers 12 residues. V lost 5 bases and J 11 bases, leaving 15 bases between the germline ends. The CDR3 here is CASSNNNRAAFF. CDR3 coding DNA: TGTGCCAGCAGTAATAACAACAGGGCCGCTTTCTTT.

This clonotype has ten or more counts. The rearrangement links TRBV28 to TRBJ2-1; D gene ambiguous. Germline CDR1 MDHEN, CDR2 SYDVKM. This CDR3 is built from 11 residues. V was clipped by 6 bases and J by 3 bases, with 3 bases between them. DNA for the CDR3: TGTGCCAGCAGAATCTACAATGAGCAGTTCTTC. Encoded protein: CASRIYNEQFF.

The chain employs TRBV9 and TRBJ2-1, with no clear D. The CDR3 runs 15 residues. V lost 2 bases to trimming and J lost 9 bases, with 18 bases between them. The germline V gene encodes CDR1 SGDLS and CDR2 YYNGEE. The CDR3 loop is CASSVLWDRSSEQFF. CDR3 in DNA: TGTGCCAGCAGCGTCCTCTGGGATAGGTCCTCTGAGCAGTTCTTC.

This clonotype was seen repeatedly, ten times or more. The chain's CDR3 is CASSETWNSPLHF. The CDR3 DNA reads TGTGCCAGCAGCGAGACGTGGAATTCACCCCTCCACTTT. The chain employs TRBV7-3 and TRBJ1-6; no clear D. Germline values: CDR1 SGHTA, CDR2 FQGTGA. The CDR3 spans 13 residues. V lost 5 bases to trimming and J lost 7 bases, with 9 bases between them. Combining the CDR3 with reference TRBV7-3 and TRBJ1-6 gives the whole variable domain GAGVSQTPSNKVTEKGKYVELRCDPISGHTALYWYRQSLGQGPEFLIYFQGTGAADDSGLPNDRFFAVRPEGSVSTLKIQRTERGDSAVYLCASSETWNSPLHFGNGTRLTVT.